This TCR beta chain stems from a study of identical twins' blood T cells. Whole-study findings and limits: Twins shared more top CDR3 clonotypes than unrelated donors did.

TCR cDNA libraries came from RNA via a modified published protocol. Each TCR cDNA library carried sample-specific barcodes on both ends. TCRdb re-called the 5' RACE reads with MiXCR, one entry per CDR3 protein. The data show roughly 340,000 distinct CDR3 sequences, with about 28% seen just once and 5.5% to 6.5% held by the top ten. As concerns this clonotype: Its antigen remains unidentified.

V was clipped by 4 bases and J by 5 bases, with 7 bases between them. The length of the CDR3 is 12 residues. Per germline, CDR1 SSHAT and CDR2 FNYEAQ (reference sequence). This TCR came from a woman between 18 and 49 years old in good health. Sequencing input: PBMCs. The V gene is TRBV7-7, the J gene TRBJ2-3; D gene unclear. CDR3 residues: CASSSWGDTQYF. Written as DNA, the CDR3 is TGTGCCAGCAGCTCGTGGGGAGATACGCAGTATTTT.